A single sample gave rise to the 8 T cell receptor beta chains below, sequenced in a study of shared T cell receptors in the human thymus. Generated by immunoSEQ multiplex PCR, the TCRdb table keeps only in-frame clones and is missing some. The sample lists over 650,000 clones; approximately 89% were seen once. These data were also filed under a second study, of human thymus T cells.

Sequencing input: thymocytes. Source of these receptors: a boy younger than two with a congenital heart defect.

The chain joins TRBV7-2 to TRBJ1-2, with D maybe TRBD1 (6 bases). V gave up 4 bases and J gave up 2 bases, with 11 bases separating them. CDR3 length: 14 residues. Germline V gene lookup returns CDR1 SGHTA and CDR2 FQGNSA. CDR3 sequence: CASSSQGPNYGYTF. In nucleotides, the CDR3 is TGTGCCAGCAGCTCACAGGGACCCAACTATGGCTACACCTTC.

CDR3 in amino acids: CASSRSGRFADTQYF. In DNA, the CDR3 is TGTGCCAGCAGCCGCAGCGGGAGATTCGCAGATACGCAGTATTTT. This sequence joins TRBV14 and TRBJ2-3; TRBD2 aligns across 8 bases. The V and J ends lost 4 bases and 4 bases, in that order; junction bases with no gene match: 7. The length of the CDR3 is 15 residues. Germline V gene lookup returns CDR1 SGHDN and CDR2 FVKESK.

CDR3 residues: CASSEERAGDHYNEQFF. CDR3 DNA: TGTGCCAGCAGTGAAGAGAGAGCGGGGGACCACTACAATGAGCAGTTCTTC. This chain uses TRBV2 with TRBJ2-1; 8 positions agree with TRBD2. The germline V gene encodes CDR1 SNHLY and CDR2 FYNNEI. Losses at the gene ends were 1 base for V and 3 bases for J; bases not matched to a gene: 8. The CDR3 spans 17 residues.

The chain recombines TRBV30 with TRBJ2-5; D uncertain. The V end was cut by 3 bases, the J end by 5 bases, with 16 bases between. Germline values: CDR1 GTSNPN, CDR2 SVGIG (reference sequence). There are 14 residues in the CDR3. CDR3 protein: CAWRRSNLQETQYF. Here the CDR3 DNA reads TGTGCCTGGAGAAGGTCTAACCTACAGGAGACCCAGTACTTC.

The rearrangement links TRBV7-9 to TRBJ1-1, with D possibly being TRBD1 (5 bases). The CDR3 is 14 amino acids. V lost 5 bases, J lost 4 bases, and 14 bases lay in between. Germline values: CDR1 SEHNR, CDR2 FQNEAQ (reference sequence). The CDR3 coding sequence is TGTGCCAGCAGCGGTGCAGGGTGGGGCACTGAAGCTTTCTTT. Translated, it gives CASSGAGWGTEAFF.

The V call is TRBV9, the J call TRBJ2-1, with D uncertain. The CDR3 loop spans 16 amino acids. Germline V lookup: CDR1 SGDLS, CDR2 YYNGEE. Trimming took off 3 bases at V and 8 bases at J, with 21 bases between the two ends. CDR3 nucleotides: TGTGCCAGCAGCGAGTCGACAATTCCTTACAACGATGAGCAGTTCTTC. Its translation: CASSESTIPYNDEQFF.

This clone was seen just once. V gene TRBV19 combines with J gene TRBJ1-1; 11 nucleotides agree with TRBD1. CDR1 and CDR2 from the germline V gene are LNHDA and SQIVND (reference sequence). The trim removed 7 bases at V and 4 bases at J, leaving 11 bases unmatched. The CDR3 runs 16 residues. The CDR3 DNA reads as TGTGCCAGTACCTCGGGACAGGGGGAGGAGAGCACTGAAGCTTTCTTT. The encoded protein is CASTSGQGEESTEAFF.

The chain has TRBV4-3 and TRBJ2-1; 15 bases match TRBD2. This CDR3 spans 19 amino acids. Trimming removed 1 base from V and 2 bases from J; junction bases left unmatched: 6. Germline CDR1 is LGHNA and CDR2 is YSLEER. The CDR3 bases are TGCGCCAGCAGCCAAGTACCCGGGACTAGCGGGGGGCCCTACAATGAGCAGTTCTTC. Its protein product is CASSQVPGTSGGPYNEQFF.